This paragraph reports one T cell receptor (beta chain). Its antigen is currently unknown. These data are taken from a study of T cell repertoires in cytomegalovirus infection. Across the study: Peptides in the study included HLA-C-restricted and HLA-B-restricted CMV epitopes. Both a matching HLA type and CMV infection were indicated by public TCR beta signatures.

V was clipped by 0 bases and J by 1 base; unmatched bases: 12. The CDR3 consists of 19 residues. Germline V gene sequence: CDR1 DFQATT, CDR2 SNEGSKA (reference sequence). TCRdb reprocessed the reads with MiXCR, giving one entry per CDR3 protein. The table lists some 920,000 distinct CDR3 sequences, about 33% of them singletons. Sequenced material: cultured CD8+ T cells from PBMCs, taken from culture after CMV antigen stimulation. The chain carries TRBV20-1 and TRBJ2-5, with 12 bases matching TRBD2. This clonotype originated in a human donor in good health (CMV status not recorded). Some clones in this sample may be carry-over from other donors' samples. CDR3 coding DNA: TGCAGTGCTAGAGATCTAGCAGTCACTAGCGGGGGGTTCCAAGAGACCCAGTACTTC. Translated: CSARDLAVTSGGFQETQYF.